The entry that follows covers one T cell receptor beta chain sequence. The sample originates from a study of T cells expressing NK-cell markers. Study-wide context: Of eight sequenced donors, seven were HCMV-seropositive and one HCMV-seronegative.

The CDR3 has 14 amino acids. Germline CDR1 SQVTM, CDR2 ANQGSEA. TCRdb reprocessed the 5' RACE reads; each CDR3 protein has one entry and no DNA is given. This repertoire includes 140,000 to 150,000 distinct CDR3 sequences. Sequenced: blood T cells: a sorted CD56 or NKG2C T cell subset, CD4+ or CD8+ T cells, or bulk PBMC T cells (not recorded which). The clonotype originates from a young man in good health. This chain links TRBV29-1 with TRBJ2-7; the D gene TCRdb calls, TRBD1, cannot be checked with no DNA. The CDR3 reads CSVEDQRGHYEQYF.